This TCR beta chain was obtained from a study of blood T cell repertoires in COVID-19. After removal of 2 bases from V and 0 bases from J, the junction contained 4 bases not matched to a gene. The CDR3 is 17 residues long. Germline assignment: CDR1 SGHRS and CDR2 YFSETQ. The assay was immunoSEQ multiplex PCR, and TCRdb's table has in-frame clones only and misses some. The profile shows about 160,000 clones, less than 85% of them singletons. J is TRBJ2-6 and V is TRBV5-1; 8 bases are shared with TRBD2. Sample: peripheral blood. This receptor was identified in a human donor with acute or convalescent COVID-19. The donor label of this sample is uncertain. In DNA, the CDR3 is TGCGCCAGCAGCTTCTACGGGACTAGCTCTGGGGCCAACGTCCTGACTTTC. Translating it yields CASSFYGTSSGANVLTF.